The 29 T cell receptor beta chains below come from one sample, sequenced in a study of blood T cell repertoires in COVID-19. TCRdb keeps only in-frame clones here, not all; method: immunoSEQ multiplex PCR. The sample shows some 80,000 clones, more than 70% of them seen only once. The specimen was peripheral blood. The receptors derive from a human donor in a cohort sampled during active COVID-19.

This clone was observed at least ten times. The rearrangement uses TRBV6-5 and TRBJ2-5, with D possibly matching TRBD1 (7 bases). Germline V gene lookup returns CDR1 MNHEY and CDR2 SVGAGI. Trimming left V 2 bases short and J 5 bases short, with 15 bases between. The CDR3 loop spans 15 amino acids. The CDR3 DNA is TGTGCCAGCAGTTACGGAGGGGGCGAAGGGGAGACCCAGTACTTC. This gives the protein CASSYGGGEGETQYF.

The rearrangement uses TRBV19 and TRBJ1-2; the D gene is possibly TRBD1 (6 bases). The length of the CDR3 is 13 residues. V dropped 6 bases and J dropped 7 bases, with 15 bases sitting between them. The germline V gene encodes CDR1 LNHDA and CDR2 SQIVND (reference sequence). The CDR3 nucleotides are TGTGCCAGTAGAGGCGGGGGGGCCGGTGGCTACACCTTC. This gives the protein CASRGGGAGGYTF.

The gene calls are TRBV28 and TRBJ2-7; 8 bases are a match to TRBD2. This CDR3 spans 14 amino acids. Germline V gene data show CDR1 as MDHEN and CDR2 as SYDVKM. V lost 2 bases and J lost 7; bases outside the gene matches: 7. In DNA, the CDR3 is TGTGCCAGCAGTTTACAAGGTAGCGGGATAGAGCAGTACTTC. Its protein product is CASSLQGSGIEQYF.

The count of this clone is one. The V gene is TRBV5-4, the J gene TRBJ2-1; 8 bases are shared with TRBD2. Germline-derived CDR1 and CDR2 are SGHNT and YYREEE (reference sequence). The CDR3 has 15 amino acids. With V trimmed by 0 bases and J by 5 bases, 4 bases remained unmatched. In DNA form, the CDR3 reads TGTGCCAGCAGCTTGGCCCCGGGACTAGACAATGAGCAGTTCTTC. Its protein is CASSLAPGLDNEQFF.

The J gene is TRBJ2-5, the V gene TRBV5-1; D unresolved. Germline V gene sequence: CDR1 SGHRS, CDR2 YFSETQ. There are 12 residues in the CDR3. The V end was cut by 3 bases, the J end by 2 bases, with 5 bases between. The CDR3 loop reads CASSSLQETQYF. DNA for the CDR3: TGCGCCAGCAGCTCCCTTCAAGAGACCCAGTACTTC. Variable domain in full (rest from reference TRBV5-1 and TRBJ2-5): KAGVTQTPRYLIKTRGQQVTLSCSPISGHRSVSWYQQTPGQGLQFLFEYFSETQRNKGNFPGRFSGRQFSNSRSEMNVSTLELGDSALYLCASSSLQETQYFGPGTRLLVL.

This sequence joins TRBV7-2 and TRBJ2-7; 12 bases map to TRBD2. Looked up from germline, CDR1 is SGHTA and CDR2 is FQGNSA. This CDR3 has 16 residues. V was clipped by 0 bases and J by 3 bases; unmatched bases: 3. The CDR3 bases are TGTGCCAGCAGCTTAGCGGAACTAGCGGGGGGCTACGAGCAGTACTTC. The encoded protein is CASSLAELAGGYEQYF. Full variable domain (remainder filled in from reference TRBV7-2 and TRBJ2-7): GAGVSQSPSNKVTEKGKDVELRCDPISGHTALYWYRQSLGQGLEFLIYFQGNSAPDKSGLPSDRFSAERTGGSVSTLTIQRTQQEDSAVYLCASSLAELAGGYEQYFGPGTRLTVT.

V is TRBV19 and J is TRBJ1-5; 8 bases align to TRBD1. Looked up from germline, CDR1 is LNHDA and CDR2 is SQIVND (reference sequence). The CDR3 has 15 amino acids. V was pared by 7 bases and J by 3 bases, with 8 bases of the junction left unmatched. CDR3 sequence reads: CASKLGDRINQPQHF. As DNA, the CDR3 is TGTGCCAGTAAATTAGGGGACAGGATCAATCAGCCCCAGCATTTT.

The chain employs TRBV4-2 and TRBJ2-2, with TRBD2 identical over 12 bases. CDR3 length equals 17 residues. V lost 4 bases and J lost 5; bases outside the gene matches: 8. CDR1 is LGHNA and CDR2 is YNFKEQ in the germline V gene. This CDR3 is CASSPLAGGPGTGELFF. The CDR3 DNA sequence: TGTGCCAGCAGCCCTCTAGCGGGGGGGCCGGGAACCGGGGAGCTGTTTTTT.

This clone was counted only a few times. The rearrangement uses TRBV7-2 and TRBJ1-5; 8 bases fit TRBD1. The germline gives CDR1 SGHTA, CDR2 FQGNSA. The CDR3 is 14 amino acids. Germline trimming cut 0 bases from V and 7 bases from J; bases unmatched to any gene: 2. The DNA for the CDR3 is TGTGCCAGCAGCTTAGCTACAGGGGGACAGCCCCAGCATTTT. As protein: CASSLATGGQPQHF.

In this sample, this clone turned up a few times. The chain is built from TRBV19 and TRBJ1-6, with 8 bases fitting TRBD1. The CDR3 extends over 14 amino acids. Germline lookup yields CDR1 LNHDA and CDR2 SQIVND (reference sequence). The V segment lost 3 bases and the J segment 7 bases; nucleotides outside the gene matches: 2. The CDR3 spells CASSMRQGNSPLHF. In nucleotides, the CDR3 is TGTGCCAGTAGTATGAGACAGGGGAATTCACCCCTCCACTTT.

This rearrangement joins TRBV11-2 to TRBJ1-1, with 9 nucleotides matching TRBD1. Germline loops: CDR1 SGHAT, CDR2 FQNNGV. The CDR3 is 14 amino acids. The trim removed 4 bases at V and 4 bases at J, leaving 4 bases unmatched. The CDR3 DNA reads as TGTGCCAGCAGCTCGGACAGGGGAGGCACTGAAGCTTTCTTT. It yields the protein CASSSDRGGTEAFF.

J is TRBJ1-3 and V is TRBV9; D perhaps matches TRBD1 (6 bases). Germline-derived CDR1 and CDR2 are SGDLS and YYNGEE. V was clipped by 4 bases and J by 0 bases, with 17 bases between them. This CDR3 contains 17 residues. CDR3 residues: CASSLLDSPLSGNTIYF. In nucleotides, the CDR3 is TGTGCCAGCAGCCTCCTGGACAGCCCGCTCTCTGGAAACACCATATATTTT.

This sequence joins TRBV10-2 and TRBJ2-5, with D hard to call. Trimming took 3 bases from V and 3 from J, leaving 11 bases between them. Germline CDR1 and CDR2: WSHSY and SAAADI. This CDR3 is built from 14 residues. The CDR3 loop reads CASSDNWAKETQYF. The CDR3 region has the DNA TGCGCCAGCAGTGATAACTGGGCGAAAGAGACCCAGTACTTC.

The genes are TRBV21-1 and TRBJ1-2; the table gives TRBD1 as D, unverified against the DNA. TRBV21-1 is labeled a pseudogene. This CDR3 region has 13 residues. CDR3: CASNKGQSYGYTF. The CDR3 DNA is TGTGCCAGCAACAAGGGACAGTCCTATGGCTACACCTTC.

This chain uses TRBV12-3 or TRBV12-4 with TRBJ1-5; no reliable D call. The CDR3 has 13 amino acids. Trimming shortened V by 3 bases and J by 2 bases, and 5 bases separated the two germline ends. This CDR3 reads CASSLAGNQPQHF. For the CDR3, the DNA is TGTGCCAGCAGTTTGGCAGGCAATCAGCCCCAGCATTTT.

The chain has TRBV7-9 and TRBJ2-5, with TRBD1 identical over 10 bases. Trimming took 5 bases from V and 4 from J; bases not matched to a gene: 7. The V gene's germline CDR1 is SEHNR and CDR2 FQNEAQ (reference sequence). The CDR3 has 15 residues. The CDR3 loop is CASSRDRGGAETQYF. Written as DNA, the CDR3 is TGTGCCAGCAGCCGGGACAGGGGAGGAGCAGAGACCCAGTACTTC.

This chain joins TRBV4-3 and TRBJ1-2; the match to TRBD1 covers 7 bases. Germline CDR1 and CDR2: LGHNA and YSLEER. V lost 1 base, J lost 4 bases, and 9 bases stayed unmatched. This CDR3 is built from 16 residues. DNA of the CDR3: TGCGCCAGCAGCCAAGCCCCGACAGGGCTGGGCTATGGCTACACCTTC. Translated, it gives CASSQAPTGLGYGYTF.

This chain joins TRBV5-5 and TRBJ2-7; possibly TRBD1 for D (5 bases). CDR1 SGHKS and CDR2 YYEKEE come from the germline V gene (reference sequence). Trimming left V 4 bases short and J 1 base short, with 18 bases between. CDR3 size: 16 residues. The CDR3 coding sequence is TGTGCCAGCAGCCAACTGGGCACAGGCTTATCCTACGAGCAGTACTTC. Encoded protein: CASSQLGTGLSYEQYF.

V gene TRBV9 combines with J gene TRBJ2-2; TRBD2 aligns across 11 bases. The V gene's germline CDR1 is SGDLS and CDR2 YYNGEE. The CDR3 runs to 18 residues. After removal of 4 bases from V and 5 bases from J, the junction contained 13 bases not matched to a gene. The CDR3: CASSPRDSGRVRTGELFF. The CDR3 bases are TGTGCCAGCAGCCCCCGTGATAGCGGGAGGGTGAGGACCGGGGAGCTGTTTTTT.

The CDR3 DNA is TGTGCCAGCAGTACCCCGGGAAGAGGCAATGAGCAGTTCTTC. Translating gives CASSTPGRGNEQFF. The chain has TRBV6-2 or TRBV6-3 and TRBJ2-1; a weak D match, TRBD2 (5 bases). V gave up 5 bases and J gave up 6 bases, with 14 bases separating them. The CDR3 is 14 amino acids. Germline CDR1 MNHEY, CDR2 SVGEGT.

This chain links TRBV4-3 with TRBJ2-3, with D possibly TRBD1 on 6 matching bases. V was cut by 3 bases and J by 4 bases, with 17 bases left in between. CDR3 size: 16 residues. Per the germline V gene, CDR1 is LGHNA and CDR2 is YSLEER. The CDR3 protein is CASSQQTYRAPDTQYF. The CDR3 DNA reads as TGCGCCAGCAGCCAGCAGACATACAGGGCCCCAGATACGCAGTATTTT.

The chain couples TRBV2 to TRBJ1-1; D possibly corresponds to TRBD1 (6 bases). This CDR3 region has 14 residues. The V and J ends lost 7 bases and 1 base respectively, with 13 bases between them. In germline, CDR1 is SNHLY, CDR2 FYNNEI. The CDR3 reads CASIRRGGNTEAFF. CDR3 nucleotide sequence: TGTGCCAGCATCAGAAGGGGGGGGAACACTGAAGCTTTCTTT.

The V and J genes are TRBV5-1 and TRBJ2-3; 14 bases match TRBD2. The V and J ends lost 0 bases and 6 bases, in that order; junction bases with no gene match: 9. Germline V gene sequence: CDR1 SGHRS, CDR2 YFSETQ. This CDR3 is built from 18 residues. CDR3 nucleotide sequence: TGCGCCAGCAGCTTGGCTGCGACTAGCGGGGGGGCGTCGGATACGCAGTATTTT. Amino acid sequence: CASSLAATSGGASDTQYF.

The chain recombines TRBV13 with TRBJ2-1, with 9 bases matching TRBD1. The ends lost 2 bases at V and 4 bases at J; junction bases unmatched: 6. The CDR3 runs 16 residues. Germline lookup yields CDR1 PRHDT and CDR2 FYEKMQ (reference sequence). The CDR3 coding sequence is TGTGCCAGCAGCTTAAGGGACAGGGTTTGGTACAATGAGCAGTTCTTC. Its translation is CASSLRDRVWYNEQFF.

J is TRBJ2-3 and V is TRBV10-2; D is possibly TRBD2 (7 bases). Germline CDR1 and CDR2: WSHSY and SAAADI. V was trimmed by 2 bases and J by 3 bases, leaving 12 bases between them. The CDR3 is 15 residues long. CDR3 nucleotides: TGCGCCAGCAGTGAGGGGGGGGGCGGGACAGATACGCAGTATTTT. This codes for CASSEGGGGTDTQYF.

The V call is TRBV19, the J call TRBJ1-2; no definite D call. This CDR3 spans 15 amino acids. Germline CDR1 and CDR2: LNHDA and SQIVND (reference sequence). Trimming took 7 bases from V and 7 from J, leaving 22 bases between them. The CDR3 nucleotides are TGTGCCAGTACCCCACCCGGGCCCCAGCGGATTGGCTACACCTTC. Translation gives CASTPPGPQRIGYTF.

The rearrangement links TRBV6-5 to TRBJ2-7; TRBD2 matches at 8 bases. The CDR3 totals 14 residues. Germline V lookup: CDR1 MNHEY, CDR2 SVGAGI. V was pared by 4 bases and J by 3 bases, with 5 bases of the junction left unmatched. Here the CDR3 reads CASSSPGGGYEQYF. CDR3 coding DNA: TGTGCCAGCAGTTCCCCCGGGGGGGGCTACGAGCAGTACTTC.

The CDR3 loop reads CASTSGGYNEQFF. CDR3 bases: TGCGCCAGCACGAGCGGGGGCTACAATGAGCAGTTCTTC. The chain is built from TRBV10-1 and TRBJ2-1; 8 bases match TRBD2. With V trimmed by 7 bases and J by 3 bases, 2 bases remained unmatched. The CDR3 is 13 amino acids. The germline V gene has CDR1 WNHNN and CDR2 SYGVQD (reference sequence).

The rearrangement uses TRBV27 and TRBJ2-4; 11 nucleotides line up with TRBD2. The germline CDR1 and CDR2 sequences are MNHEY and SMNVEV (reference sequence). With V trimmed by 5 bases and J by 0 bases, 9 bases remained unmatched. The CDR3 totals 18 residues. In nucleotides, the CDR3 is TGTGCCAGCAGTCCTCTTCTAGCGGGGGGACTAGCCAAAAACATTCAGTACTTC. Translating gives CASSPLLAGGLAKNIQYF.